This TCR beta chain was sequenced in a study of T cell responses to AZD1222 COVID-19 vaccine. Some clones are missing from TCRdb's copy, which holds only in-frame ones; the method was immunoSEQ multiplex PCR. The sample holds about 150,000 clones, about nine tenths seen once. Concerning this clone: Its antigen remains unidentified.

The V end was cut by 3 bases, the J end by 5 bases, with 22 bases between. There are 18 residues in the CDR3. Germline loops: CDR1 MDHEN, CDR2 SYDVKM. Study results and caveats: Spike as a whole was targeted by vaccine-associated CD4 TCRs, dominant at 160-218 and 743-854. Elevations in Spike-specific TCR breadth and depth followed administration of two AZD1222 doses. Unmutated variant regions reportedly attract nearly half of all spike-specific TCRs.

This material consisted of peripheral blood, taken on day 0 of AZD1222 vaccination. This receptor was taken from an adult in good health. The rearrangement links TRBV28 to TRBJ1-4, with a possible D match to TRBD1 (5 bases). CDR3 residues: CASSFGGLGGRMNEKLFF. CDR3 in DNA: TGTGCCAGCAGTTTTGGGGGTCTTGGGGGAAGGATGAATGAAAAACTGTTTTTT. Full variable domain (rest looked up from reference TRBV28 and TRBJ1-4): DVKVTQSSRYLVKRTGEKVFLECVQDMDHENMFWYRQDPGLGLRLIYFSYDVKMKEKGDIPEGYSVSREKKERFSLILESASTNQTSMYLCASSFGGLGGRMNEKLFFGSGTQLSVL.